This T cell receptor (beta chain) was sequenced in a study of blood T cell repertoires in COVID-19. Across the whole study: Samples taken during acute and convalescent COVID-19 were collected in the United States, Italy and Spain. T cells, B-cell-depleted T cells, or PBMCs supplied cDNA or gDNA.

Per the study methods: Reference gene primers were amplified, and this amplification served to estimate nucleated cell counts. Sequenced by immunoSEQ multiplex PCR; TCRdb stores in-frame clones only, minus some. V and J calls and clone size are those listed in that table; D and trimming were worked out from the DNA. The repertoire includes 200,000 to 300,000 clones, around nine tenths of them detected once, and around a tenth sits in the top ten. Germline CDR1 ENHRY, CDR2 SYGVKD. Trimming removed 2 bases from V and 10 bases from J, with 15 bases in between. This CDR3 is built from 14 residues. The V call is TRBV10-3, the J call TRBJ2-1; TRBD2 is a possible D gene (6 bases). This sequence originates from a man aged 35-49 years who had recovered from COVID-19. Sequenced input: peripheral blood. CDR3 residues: CAISERVGGKEQFF. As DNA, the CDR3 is TGTGCCATCAGTGAGAGGGTCGGGGGAAAAGAGCAGTTCTTC.